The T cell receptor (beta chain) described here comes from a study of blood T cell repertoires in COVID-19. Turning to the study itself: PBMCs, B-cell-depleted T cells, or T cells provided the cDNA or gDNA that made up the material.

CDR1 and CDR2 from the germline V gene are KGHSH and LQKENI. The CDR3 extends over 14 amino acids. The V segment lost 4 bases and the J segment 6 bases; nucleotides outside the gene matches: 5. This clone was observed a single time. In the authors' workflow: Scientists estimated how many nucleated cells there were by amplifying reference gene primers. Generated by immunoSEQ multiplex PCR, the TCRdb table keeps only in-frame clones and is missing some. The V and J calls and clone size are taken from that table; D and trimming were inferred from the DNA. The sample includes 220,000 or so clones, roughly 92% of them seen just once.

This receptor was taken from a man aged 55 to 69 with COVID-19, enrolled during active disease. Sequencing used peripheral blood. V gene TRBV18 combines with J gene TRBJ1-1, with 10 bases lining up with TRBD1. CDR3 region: CASSLYGTGAEAFF. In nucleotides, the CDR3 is TGTGCCAGCTCACTTTACGGGACAGGGGCTGAAGCTTTCTTT. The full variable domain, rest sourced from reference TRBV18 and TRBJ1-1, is NAGVMQNPRHLVRRRGQEARLRCSPMKGHSHVYWYRQLPEEGLKFMVYLQKENIIDESGMPKERFSAEFPKEGPSILRIQQVVRGDSAAYFCASSLYGTGAEAFFGQGTRLTVV.